Detailed here is one T cell receptor beta chain. The sample belongs to a study of regulatory T cells in long-lasting Graves disease. CDR3-region Arm-PCR and iRepertoire HTBI primers produced the TCR beta libraries. TCRdb reanalysed the multiplex PCR reads using MiXCR and keeps one entry per CDR3 protein. The sample has 350,000 to 500,000 distinct CDR3 sequences, around 17% seen once. This CDR3 comprises 18 residues. Losses at the gene ends were 2 bases for V and 2 bases for J; bases not matched to a gene: 11. The germline gives CDR1 MNHEY, CDR2 SVGAGI. Time point described: newly diagnosed GD, antithyroid drugs for less than 3 months. Extracted RNA from PBMCs served as the source of the TCR library. The same data also contributed to another study, on T cells in Graves' hyperthyroidism and ophthalmopathy.

The J gene is TRBJ2-2, the V gene TRBV6-5; 7 nucleotides align to TRBD1. This receptor was obtained from a woman aged 18-29 years with Graves disease. Sequencing was performed on peripheral blood mononuclear cells (PBMCs), taken at new diagnosis, from a patient treated with antithyroid drugs. As DNA, the CDR3 is TGTGCCAGCAGTTACCCCTCCGACAGGGCATCCAACACCGGGGAGCTGTTTTTT. Translation gives CASSYPSDRASNTGELFF.